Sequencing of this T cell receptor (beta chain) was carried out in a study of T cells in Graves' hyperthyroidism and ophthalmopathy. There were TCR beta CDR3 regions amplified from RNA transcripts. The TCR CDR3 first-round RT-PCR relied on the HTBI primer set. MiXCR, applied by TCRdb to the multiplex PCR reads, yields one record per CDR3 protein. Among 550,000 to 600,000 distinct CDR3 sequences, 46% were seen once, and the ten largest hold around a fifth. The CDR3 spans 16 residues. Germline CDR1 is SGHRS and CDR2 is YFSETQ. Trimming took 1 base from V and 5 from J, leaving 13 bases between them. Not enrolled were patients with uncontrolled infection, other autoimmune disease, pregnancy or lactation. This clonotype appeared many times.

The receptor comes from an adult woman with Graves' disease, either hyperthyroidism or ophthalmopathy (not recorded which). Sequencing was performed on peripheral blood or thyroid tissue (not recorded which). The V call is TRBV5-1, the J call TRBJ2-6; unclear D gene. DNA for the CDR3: TGCGCCAGCAGCTTGACGGCCCGTGATAGGGCCAACGTCCTGACTTTC. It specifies CASSLTARDRANVLTF.